This T cell receptor (beta chain) was observed in a study of T cell responses to AZD1222 COVID-19 vaccine. Background on the study: Some second doses came at about 4 weeks and others at about 12 weeks; these were pooled.

This clone was counted a few times. Per germline, CDR1 KGHSH and CDR2 LQKENI. Trimming took off 3 bases at V and 4 bases at J, with 12 bases between the two ends. CDR3 length: 15 amino acids. This table comes from immunoSEQ multiplex PCR, and its TCRdb copy is limited to in-frame clones, with some not included. The sample yields more than 150,000 clones, just over 85% seen once. This material consisted of peripheral blood, taken on day 0 of AZD1222 vaccination. This clonotype was sampled from an adult in good health. The V call is TRBV18, the J call TRBJ2-2, with D possibly being TRBD2 (6 bases). The CDR3 loop reads CASSPGTRSTGELFF. The CDR3 DNA is TGTGCCAGCTCACCCGGGACTCGGAGCACCGGGGAGCTGTTTTTT.